The TCR beta chain described here comes from a study of regulatory T cells in long-lasting Graves disease (dated by TCRdb to the early 2020s). Concerning the study at large: Antithyroid drugs had been taken for less than 3 months by newly diagnosed Graves' disease patients. Patients with persistent Graves' disease were compared with patients with newly diagnosed Graves' disease using TCR sequencing and RNA sequencing of peripheral blood. The study took place in China and was registered as a clinical trial. A total of roughly 35 samples were covered by TCR sequencing, comprising around 13 persistent and 20 or so newly diagnosed Graves' disease patients. What the study reported, not specific to this receptor: Only the TCR beta chain was sequenced and analyzed. Persistent patients shared more public clonotypes among themselves (2,741) than newly diagnosed patients did (about 970). Compared with newly diagnosed patients, persistent Graves' disease patients had lower TCR Shannon entropy and fewer highly expanded clones, which suggests clonal expansion. Because the primary lesion, thyroid tissue, could not be accessed, the study looked at peripheral blood alone. The authors acknowledged the small sample size as a limitation that may reduce accuracy.

Remarks on this clonotype: The target of this receptor is not known. The conserved final phenylalanine or tryptophan is absent from the CDR3, which likely points to a read error.

The library relied on multiplex PCR. Sequencing took place on an Illumina HiSeq 4000. CDR3 regions were amplified by Arm-PCR with iRepertoire HTBI primers to construct TCR beta libraries. Before sequencing, the PCR products underwent gel purification. In the paper's pipeline: Gene usage analysis of CDR3 amino acid clonotypes relied on the roughly 60 TRBV and fewer than 15 TRBJ segments identified across samples. Filtered high-quality paired reads were merged into contigs using COPE and FqMerger. Contigs were aligned with BLAST to IMGT TRBV, TRBD and TRBJ reference genes, and CDR3 was defined per IMGT. Any clonotype with a frequency above 0.1% was counted as a highly expanded clone. Repertoire diversity was measured by Shannon entropy, and V-J evenness by the Gini coefficient. A clonotype found in more than one individual was treated as public. Using fastp trimming at Q25 and MiXCR clonotype assembly, TCRdb reanalyzed the public sequencing data and kept in-frame beta chains. CDR3 protein sequences are deduplicated, and each keeps its most common genes and DNA. The V and J calls reflect TCRdb's pipeline rather than the authors' work. The sample profile shows 550,000 to 700,000 distinct CDR3 sequences; approximately 16% of them were found once. Around 11% of the sample goes to the ten largest clones.

In the paper's terms, the time point label means: newly diagnosed GD, antithyroid drugs for less than 3 months. For both TCR sequencing and RNA sequencing, RNA was extracted from PBMCs in TRIzol. Graves' disease was diagnosed according to American Thyroid Association guidelines. The patients came from an endocrinology department in Xi'an, China. Each patient gave 7.5 to 10 milliliters of peripheral blood, collected in an EDTA anticoagulant tube. Ficoll Paque Plus density gradient separation was used to isolate PBMCs, and no further T cell sorting was performed. An Agilent 2100 Bioanalyzer and agarose gel were used to check RNA quality, while a NanoDrop 2000 measured RNA concentration. These data were also reused for a study on T cells in Graves' hyperthyroidism and ophthalmopathy. The second paper states: Stable Graves' hyperthyroidism was defined as the absence of progression to ophthalmopathy over 18 months of follow-up. Hyperthyroidism patients were newly diagnosed, had a disease duration of under 2 months, and were aged 18 to 65 years. Patients with uncontrolled infections, other autoimmune diseases, pregnancy or lactation were excluded. Clinical symptoms, serum thyroxine and TRAb, thyroid ultrasound, and orbital computed tomography formed the basis for the diagnoses. The first round of RT-PCR for the TCR CDR3 was performed with the HTBI primer set and the Qiagen OneStep RT-PCR kit. Blood samples also contained most of the expanded thyroid clonotypes (frequency above 0.001), which suggests that blood repertoires may reflect thyroid immune responses. A model built on a 13 V-J signature distinguished ophthalmopathy from stable hyperthyroidism, reaching over 85% sensitivity and about 81% specificity in cross-validation and 80%/75% in testing. In validation, the model predicted progression to ophthalmopathy a median of about 5.9 months before onset, with roughly 70% sensitivity and roughly 77% specificity. TCR V-J signatures able to tell the groups apart were searched for in a discovery cohort of 90 to 100 patients, of whom more than 40 had Graves' ophthalmopathy and roughly 59 had stable Graves' hyperthyroidism. Prospective prediction of ophthalmopathy was tested in an independent validation cohort of under 20 hyperthyroidism patients and 15 to 17 patients who later progressed to ophthalmopathy. For training and testing, the 95 to 100 patients in the discovery cohort were randomly divided in a 7:3 ratio. Thyroid tissue and blood T-cell repertoires from six Graves' hyperthyroidism patients were also compared in the study. After blood sampling, hyperthyroidism patients were treated with methimazole at a starting dose of 30 mg daily, and ophthalmopathy patients were treated with high-dose intravenous methylprednisolone. Libraries were constructed in a second round of multiplex PCR, after which size selection and purification were carried out. Paired-end sequencing of the libraries was performed with 100 bp reads on an Illumina HiSeq2000. SOAPnuke was used to process the raw data, throwing out any read that contained adapters or uncalled bases, had a mean Phred below 15, or lacked an exact constant-primer or identifier match. High-quality paired reads were merged with COPE v1.2.5, and unique nucleotide sequences were defined as clonotypes. MiTCR v1.1 was used to align clonotypes to the IMGT TRBV, TRBD and TRBJ reference segments. The analysis was restricted to V-J combinations with a frequency above 0.0001, which together covered roughly 99% of the repertoires. The TCS score was defined as F50 (clonal expansion) divided by E x V (chaos), with BLOSUM62-based TCRdist calculated between CDR3 peptides within each V-J. Welch's t-statistics and random forest reduced several hundred V-J features to 10 to 15, which were used in a naive Bayes classifier (R e1071). No statistical method was used to set the sample size in advance, and investigators knew the group allocation. The paper reports TCR Vbeta CDR3 sequencing of some 140 peripheral blood samples: under 45 ophthalmopathy, 70 to 85 hyperthyroidism and roughly 17 progressor patients.

Source: peripheral blood mononuclear cells (PBMCs), taken at new diagnosis, from a patient treated with antithyroid drugs. This TCR derives from a man between 18 and 29 years old with Graves disease. Donor details come from another sample of the same person, matched by shared clones.

The bases are TGTGCCAGCAGCTTAGGGGTATCTGCCGGGGAGCTGTTTCTT. Its protein product is CASSLGVSAGELFL. In this chain, TRBV7-3 is recombined with TRBJ2-2; no D gene call is confident. V lost 2 bases and J lost 6 bases; the stretch between them is 10 bases long. Via the germline V gene, CDR1 is SGHTA and CDR2 FQGTGA. The CDR3 is 14 residues long, ends included. The sequence is cut down to CDR3 DNA, 42 bases in frame from base 1.